A single sample gave rise to the 17 T cell receptor beta chains below, sequenced in a study of vaccination effects on CD4 cells after COVID-19. ViraFEST used viral peptide pools to expand antigen-specific CD4+ T cells before sequencing. When around nine days of culture had elapsed, CD4+ T cells were isolated. PCR-confirmed SARS-CoV-2 infection occurred in the person between March and December 2020. TCRdb's copy holds only in-frame clones and misses some; the assay was immunoSEQ multiplex PCR. The data hold about 27,000 clones, with 77% observed a single time. The antigens of these receptors remain unknown. Here the sequenced sample was CD4+ T cells from PBMCs cultured with HCoV-NL63 spike peptides, taken before COVID-19 vaccination. The receptors here all came from a human donor who had a prior SARS-CoV-2 infection.

This clone was observed a handful of times. The V gene is TRBV19, the J gene TRBJ2-2; D is possibly TRBD1 (6 bases). This CDR3 is built from 15 residues. In germline, CDR1 is LNHDA, CDR2 SQIVND (reference sequence). Between the trimmed V and J ends, which lost 7 bases and 3 bases, there was a span of 15 bases. The CDR3 loop reads CASTPRGFYTGELFF. The DNA for the CDR3 is TGTGCCAGTACTCCCAGGGGCTTCTACACCGGGGAGCTGTTTTTT. Supplemented by reference TRBV19 and TRBJ2-2, the full variable domain reads DGGITQSPKYLFRKEGQNVTLSCEQNLNHDAMYWYRQDPGQGLRLIYYSQIVNDFQKGDIAEGYSVSREKKESFPLTVTSAQKNPTAFYLCASTPRGFYTGELFFGEGSRLTVL.

This clone was counted a few times. The chain combines TRBV2 with TRBJ2-7; a possible D gene is TRBD1 (6 bases). Germline V gene sequence: CDR1 SNHLY, CDR2 FYNNEI. The length of the CDR3 is 14 residues. V lost 5 bases and J 0 bases, leaving 11 bases between the germline ends. This CDR3 is CASSWQGTSYEQYF. CDR3 DNA: TGTGCCAGCAGTTGGCAGGGGACCTCCTACGAGCAGTACTTC.

The V and J genes are TRBV6-5 and TRBJ1-4; D remains ambiguous. Looked up from germline, CDR1 is MNHEY and CDR2 is SVGAGI. The V end was cut by 4 bases, the J end by 0 bases, with 9 bases between. This CDR3 contains 15 residues. The CDR3 DNA is TGTGCCAGCAGTTTTACACCTCCAACTAATGAAAAACTGTTTTTT. It codes for CASSFTPPTNEKLFF.

CDR3 sequence reads: CASSARGDRANEQFF. The CDR3 region has the DNA TGTGCCAGCAGCGCGAGGGGCGACAGGGCTAATGAGCAGTTCTTC. The chain has TRBV9 and TRBJ2-1; TRBD1 agrees at 7 bases. J lost 7 bases, V lost 3 bases, and 10 bases had no gene match. Germline V gives CDR1 SGDLS, CDR2 YYNGEE. This CDR3 is 15 amino acids long. The variable domain in full, completed from reference TRBV9 and TRBJ2-1, reads DSGVTQTPKHLITATGQRVTLRCSPRSGDLSVYWYQQSLDQGLQFLIQYYNGEERAKGNILERFSAQQFPDLHSELNLSSLELGDSALYFCASSARGDRANEQFFGPGTRLTVL.

The genes are TRBV9 and TRBJ2-3; 7 bases map to TRBD1. CDR1 is SGDLS, CDR2 YYNGEE, per germline. Trimming took 0 bases from V and 0 from J; bases not matched to a gene: 4. The CDR3 spans 16 residues. The DNA for the CDR3 is TGTGCCAGCAGCGTAGTGTGGGACAGAAGCACAGATACGCAGTATTTT. Translating gives CASSVVWDRSTDTQYF.

The chain has TRBV7-6 and TRBJ2-6; no definite D call. The CDR3 is 17 amino acids. Between the trimmed V and J ends, which lost 3 bases and 0 bases, there was a span of 12 bases. CDR1 SGHVS and CDR2 FNYEAQ come from the germline V gene. Here the CDR3 reads CASSFGRPISGANVLTF. As DNA, the CDR3 is TGTGCCAGCAGCTTTGGACGTCCGATCTCTGGGGCCAACGTCCTGACTTTC.

The chain employs TRBV29-1 and TRBJ2-3; tentative D call: TRBD2 (5 bases). CDR1 and CDR2 (germline): SQVTM, ANQGSEA. The V end lost 5 bases, the J end lost 2 bases, and 14 bases lay between the germline ends. This CDR3 region has 14 residues. CDR3 DNA: TGCAGCGTTACGGAGGTAATTTCCACAGATACGCAGTATTTT. It specifies CSVTEVISTDTQYF.

The J gene is TRBJ2-3, the V gene TRBV27; 7 nucleotides agree with TRBD1. V lost 10 bases to trimming and J lost 3 bases; unmatched junction nucleotides: 4. The germline V gene has CDR1 MNHEY and CDR2 SMNVEV (reference sequence). CDR3 length equals 12 residues. CDR3 protein: CATRGWTDTQYF. The CDR3 region has the DNA TGTGCCACCAGGGGGTGGACAGATACGCAGTATTTT.

This rearrangement joins TRBV7-2 to TRBJ2-1, with TRBD2 identical over 7 bases. V was pared by 3 bases and J by 4 bases, with 6 bases of the junction left unmatched. The V gene's germline CDR1 is SGHTA and CDR2 FQGNSA. The CDR3 runs to 15 residues. CDR3 DNA: TGTGCCAGCAGCTTTAGCGGGCTCAATTACAATGAGCAGTTCTTC. Protein: CASSFSGLNYNEQFF.

The chain recombines TRBV5-6 with TRBJ2-5, with D perhaps matching TRBD2 (6 bases). Trimming took off 4 bases at V and 5 bases at J, with 15 bases between the two ends. Germline loops: CDR1 SGHDT, CDR2 YYEEEE. This CDR3 has 14 residues. The CDR3 region is CASSPGSLGETQYF. As DNA, the CDR3 is TGTGCCAGCAGCCCCGGGAGCCTTGGGGAGACCCAGTACTTC.

V gene TRBV11-1 combines with J gene TRBJ2-6; weak D call: TRBD2 (6 bases). The CDR3 has 16 residues. CDR1 SGHAT and CDR2 FQDESV come from the germline V gene (reference sequence). V was trimmed by 4 bases and J by 0 bases, leaving 10 bases between them. The CDR3 spells CASSSGGYSGANVLTF. The DNA for the CDR3 is TGTGCCAGCAGCTCCGGGGGTTACTCTGGGGCCAACGTCCTGACTTTC.

CDR3 amino acids: CASSWLGVGYGYTF. The CDR3 bases are TGTGCCAGCAGTTGGCTTGGCGTGGGCTATGGCTACACCTTC. J is TRBJ1-2 and V is TRBV6-5, with D hard to call. This CDR3 comprises 14 residues. V was clipped by 4 bases and J by 4 bases, with 13 bases between them. The V gene's germline CDR1 is MNHEY and CDR2 SVGAGI.

This clone was detected only a few times. The CDR3 DNA is TGTGCCAGCAGCCACAGGGTCCCTGACAATGAGCAGTTCTTC. Protein product: CASSHRVPDNEQFF. The chain uses TRBV6-2 or TRBV6-3 and TRBJ2-1; D perhaps matches TRBD1 (6 bases). Germline values: CDR1 MNHEY, CDR2 SVGEGT. Deletions cut 6 bases from V and 5 bases from J, with 14 bases between. The CDR3 consists of 14 residues.

This chain joins TRBV18 and TRBJ2-7; D gene ambiguous. Germline V gene lookup returns CDR1 KGHSH and CDR2 LQKENI. CDR3 size: 12 residues. The V gene lost 5 bases and the J gene lost 3 bases, with 8 bases spanning the gap. CDR3 nucleotide sequence: TGTGCCAGCTCAAATCAGAACTACGAGCAGTACTTC. It encodes CASSNQNYEQYF. Using reference TRBV18 and TRBJ2-7 for the parts outside the CDR3, the full variable domain is NAGVMQNPRHLVRRRGQEARLRCSPMKGHSHVYWYRQLPEEGLKFMVYLQKENIIDESGMPKERFSAEFPKEGPSILRIQQVVRGDSAAYFCASSNQNYEQYFGPGTRLTVT.

This clone has a handful of counts. The V gene is TRBV5-4, the J gene TRBJ2-5, with 8 bases identical to TRBD2. V lost 1 base to trimming and J lost 12 bases; unmatched junction nucleotides: 5. There are 12 residues in the CDR3. Germline V CDR1 and CDR2: SGHNT, YYREEE (reference sequence). The CDR3 is CASSLNSGKEYF. CDR3 sequence (DNA): TGTGCCAGCAGCTTGAATAGCGGGAAAGAGTACTTC.

This chain's CDR3 is CASSSGTSGIETQYF. The CDR3 coding sequence is TGTGCCAGCAGCTCTGGGACTAGCGGGATTGAGACCCAGTACTTC. J is TRBJ2-5 and V is TRBV5-8, with TRBD2 identical over 13 bases. V gave up 3 bases and J gave up 5 bases; unmatched junction bases: 4. CDR3 length equals 15 residues. CDR1 is SGHTS, CDR2 YDEGEE, per germline.

The J gene is TRBJ1-6, the V gene TRBV7-2; TRBD1 matches 7 bases. V dropped 4 bases and J dropped 10; count of bases not matched to a gene: 10. The CDR3 has 15 amino acids. Per the germline V gene, CDR1 is SGHTA and CDR2 is FQGNSA. In DNA form, the CDR3 reads TGTGCCAGCAGCTATCGACAGGGTATGAACTCACCCCTCCACTTT. Its translation is CASSYRQGMNSPLHF.